This entry describes one T cell receptor beta chain. The antigen it binds to is not known. Base qualities are not recorded, but no much larger clone differs from it by a single base. TCRbeta CDR3 regions were amplified from genomic DNA by means of the immunoSEQ Assay, a bias-controlled multiplex PCR. The original pipeline was this. The number of nucleated cells in each sample was estimated from the amplification of reference gene primers within the assay. To quantify the absolute abundance of each unique TCRbeta CDR3 rearrangement, sequence reads were collapsed and filtered. For each sample, productive Simpson clonality was calculated as the square root of Simpson's diversity index across productive rearrangements. TCRdb stores this immuneACCESS table with in-frame sequences only. Part of the clones is absent; in the studies checked, under half of the shortfall reflects unresolved V genes, and no reason is known for the rest. V, J and clone size derive from that table, while D and trimming were established from the DNA sequence. Here the sample has 140,000 or so clones; about 83% occur a single time. Approximately 9% of the sample is taken by the ten largest.

These data come from a study of blood T cell repertoires in COVID-19 (dated by TCRdb to 2018 to 2020). At the level of the whole study: Samples from collaborators originated in the United States, Italy and Spain and spanned both the acute and convalescent phases of COVID-19. The material from the prospective study consisted of cDNA or gDNA derived from T cells, B-cell-depleted T cells, or PBMCs. Deeply sampled blood TCRbeta repertoires from subjects exposed to, actively infected with, or recovered from COVID-19 were included in the dataset. The repertoires were released in a freely available public database intended as a resource for research on the immune response to SARS-CoV-2. Samples were obtained from the ongoing ImmuneRACE study (first 160 participants) and from roughly 1,300 subjects provided by 6 global collaborators. A de-identified subject ID, COVID-19 status, age in years and sex were almost always included in the sample metadata. Where available, HLA class I and class II types were taken from metadata supplied by the sample provider and were not determined by assay-based typing.

The full study reports these points: Clinical and demographic metadata were provided uncurated, with the amount varying by source and participant.

From the germline V gene, CDR1 is MDHEN and CDR2 is SYDVKM. The germline ends are 12 bases apart after V is trimmed by 7 bases and J by 5 bases. The CDR3 runs 13 residues from the cysteine to the phenylalanine. This entry keeps only the CDR3 DNA: 39 bases, framed from base 1. Each collaborating institution followed its own protocols to collect whole blood in K2EDTA tubes. For TCRbeta analysis, collaborators shipped samples as frozen whole blood, isolated PBMCs, or DNA extracted from either of those sample types. In this chain, TRBV28 is recombined with TRBJ1-5; the D gene is unclear. Source material: peripheral blood. This receptor was identified in a woman between 45 and 60 years old with active or convalescent COVID-19. The CDR3 in this case is CASTPGGDQPQHF. The DNA sequence reads TGTGCCAGCACCCCTGGAGGAGATCAGCCCCAGCATTTT.